The 9 T cell receptor beta chains in this list originate from one sample, sequenced in a study of cytomegalovirus exposure and HLA in healthy donors. This PCR relied on a set of 60 Vbeta primers and 13 Jbeta primers. TCRdb's table, derived via immunoSEQ multiplex PCR, lists solely in-frame clones and lacks some. The data contain fewer than 150,000 clones, 78% of them singletons. Input material: PBMCs. These receptors all come from a male donor in good health and CMV-seronegative.

CDR3 loop: CSLSRGETQYF. Here the CDR3 DNA reads TGCAGCCTCTCAAGGGGAGAGACCCAGTACTTC. The rearrangement joins TRBV29-1 to TRBJ2-5; possible D gene TRBD1, 5 bases. This CDR3 is 11 amino acids long. The V gene's germline CDR1 is SQVTM and CDR2 ANQGSEA. With 8 bases removed from V and 4 bases from J, the gap between germline ends came to 11 bases. Looking up the rest from reference TRBV29-1 and TRBJ2-5 gives the full variable domain: SAVISQKPSRDICQRGTSLTIQCQVDSQVTMMFWYRQQPGQSLTLIATANQGSEATYESGFVIDKFPISRPNLTFSTLTVSNMSPEDSSIYLCSLSRGETQYFGPGTRLLVL.

V is TRBV9 and J is TRBJ2-3; D gene unclear. V lost 1 base and J 2 bases, leaving 11 bases between the germline ends. The CDR3 sequence is 15 residues long. Germline V gene sequence: CDR1 SGDLS, CDR2 YYNGEE. CDR3 coding DNA: TGTGCCAGCAGCGTATCGGTGCGGCTCACAGATACGCAGTATTTT. Amino acid sequence: CASSVSVRLTDTQYF. Drawing the rest from reference TRBV9 and TRBJ2-3, the complete variable domain is DSGVTQTPKHLITATGQRVTLRCSPRSGDLSVYWYQQSLDQGLQFLIQYYNGEERAKGNILERFSAQQFPDLHSELNLSSLELGDSALYFCASSVSVRLTDTQYFGPGTRLTVL.

The V and J genes are TRBV7-6 and TRBJ2-7, with a weak D call TRBD2 (5 bases). Germline CDR1 SGHVS, CDR2 FNYEAQ. The CDR3 extends over 16 amino acids. The V and J ends lost 4 bases and 7 bases respectively, with 23 bases between them. The CDR3 bases are TGTGCCAGCAGCTCGAACTCGGGAACTGTCACGGGAGAGCAGTACTTC. This gives the protein CASSSNSGTVTGEQYF.

Remarks on this clone: Other DNA sequences in the same sample also yield this CDR3. The genes are TRBV19 and TRBJ2-1; 7 nucleotides agree with TRBD1. The germline CDR1 and CDR2 sequences are LNHDA and SQIVND (reference sequence). The CDR3 is made up of 14 amino acids. The J segment lost 0 bases and the V segment lost 7 bases, leaving 3 bases of the junction unmatched. In DNA form, the CDR3 reads TGTGCCAGTACGACAGGGAGCTCCTACAATGAGCAGTTCTTC. Translated: CASTTGSSYNEQFF.

The rearrangement links TRBV30 to TRBJ1-2; TRBD1 matches at 7 bases. Trimming at V came to 4 bases and at J to 7 bases, leaving 3 bases not matched to a gene. The germline V gene encodes CDR1 GTSNPN and CDR2 SVGIG (reference sequence). This CDR3 contains 11 residues. CDR3 sequence: CAWTTGVGYTF. The DNA for the CDR3 is TGTGCCTGGACTACAGGGGTTGGCTACACCTTC.

The V gene is TRBV5-5, the J gene TRBJ1-2, with D possibly matching TRBD1 (5 bases). Trimming shortened V by 3 bases and J by 0 bases, and 18 bases separated the two germline ends. CDR1 and CDR2 (germline): SGHKS, YYEKEE (reference sequence). The CDR3 runs to 17 residues. The CDR3 here is CASSSTARQSSNYGYTF. The CDR3 region has the DNA TGTGCCAGCAGCTCAACGGCCCGACAGAGCTCTAACTATGGCTACACCTTC.

This chain joins TRBV9 and TRBJ1-1; weak D call: TRBD1 (5 bases). The CDR3 totals 16 residues. In germline, CDR1 is SGDLS, CDR2 YYNGEE. The germline V and J ends were trimmed by 0 bases and 0 bases, with 12 bases remaining between them. The CDR3 nucleotides read TGTGCCAGCAGCGTAGCGGACATACCGATGAACACTGAAGCTTTCTTT. Protein sequence: CASSVADIPMNTEAFF.

This clone was observed a handful of times. The chain carries TRBV5-6 and TRBJ2-3; 13 bases fit TRBD2. The CDR3 is made up of 16 amino acids. V dropped 3 bases and J dropped 1; count of bases not matched to a gene: 2. The germline gives CDR1 SGHDT, CDR2 YYEEEE. The CDR3 region has the DNA TGTGCCAGCAGCTCCGGGACTAGCGGGGGCACAGATACGCAGTATTTT. It translates to CASSSGTSGGTDTQYF. The full variable domain, rest sourced from reference TRBV5-6 and TRBJ2-3, is DAGVTQSPTHLIKTRGQQVTLRCSPKSGHDTVSWYQQALGQGPQFIFQYYEEEERQRGNFPDRFSGHQFPNYSSELNVNALLLGDSALYLCASSSGTSGGTDTQYFGPGTRLTVL.

This clone was detected only a few times. V is TRBV7-8 and J is TRBJ1-1; 8 bases line up with TRBD1. Germline V gene sequence: CDR1 SGHVS, CDR2 FQNEAQ. V shed 3 bases, J shed 6 bases, and the junction held 15 bases outside the gene matches. CDR3 length: 17 residues. DNA of the CDR3: TGTGCCAGCAGCTTCAGCTTCACGACAGGGGAGGCGCCTGAAGCTTTCTTT. This codes for CASSFSFTTGEAPEAFF.